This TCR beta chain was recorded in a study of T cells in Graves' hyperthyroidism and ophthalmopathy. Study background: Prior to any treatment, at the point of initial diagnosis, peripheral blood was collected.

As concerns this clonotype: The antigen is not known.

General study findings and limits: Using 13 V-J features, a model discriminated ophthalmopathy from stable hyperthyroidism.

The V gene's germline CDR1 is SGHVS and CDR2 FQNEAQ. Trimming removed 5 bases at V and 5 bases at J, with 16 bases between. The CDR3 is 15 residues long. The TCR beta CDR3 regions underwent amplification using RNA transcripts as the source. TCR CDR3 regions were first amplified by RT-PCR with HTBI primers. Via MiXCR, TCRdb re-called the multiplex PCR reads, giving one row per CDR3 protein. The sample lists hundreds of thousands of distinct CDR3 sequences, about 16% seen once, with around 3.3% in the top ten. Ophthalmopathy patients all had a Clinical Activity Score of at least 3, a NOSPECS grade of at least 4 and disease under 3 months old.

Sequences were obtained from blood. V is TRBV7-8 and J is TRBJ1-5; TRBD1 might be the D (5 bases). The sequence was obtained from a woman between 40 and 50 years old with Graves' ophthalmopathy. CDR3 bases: TGTGCCAGCAGCCGGGGACCCTCTTCACATCAGCCCCAGCATTTT. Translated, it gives CASSRGPSSHQPQHF.